A single sample is the source of the 10 T cell receptor beta chains below, sequenced in a study of blood T cell repertoires in COVID-19. Sequenced by immunoSEQ multiplex PCR; TCRdb stores in-frame clones only, minus some. Of some 300,000 clones detected, approximately 90% appear once; the ten largest clones hold approximately 9.4%. Material for sequencing was PBMCs or T cells enriched from blood (not recorded which). The receptors were gathered from a woman aged 40 to 50 who had recovered from COVID-19.

This clone occurred once. The V call is TRBV11-3, the J call TRBJ2-1, with D tentatively TRBD1 (6 bases). Trimming pared 2 bases from V and 0 bases from J, leaving 8 bases between. In germline, CDR1 is SGHNT, CDR2 YENEEA. The CDR3 sequence is 15 residues long. The CDR3 sequence: CASSLHRDSYNEQFF. In DNA, the CDR3 is TGTGCCAGCAGCTTACACAGGGACTCCTACAATGAGCAGTTCTTC.

The table lists this clone with a count of one. The chain uses TRBV7-9 and TRBJ1-1; D unclear. CDR3 length: 13 residues. The V gene's germline CDR1 is SEHNR and CDR2 FQNEAQ (reference sequence). Between the trimmed V and J ends, which lost 4 bases and 2 bases, there was a span of 8 bases. The CDR3 nucleotides read TGTGCCAGCAGCTACCGGGGAAACACTGAAGCTTTCTTT. Translation: CASSYRGNTEAFF.

This clone came up a few times. The CDR3 bases are TGTGCCAGCAGCAACCGGACAGGAGCTAACTATGGCTACACCTTC. Translated: CASSNRTGANYGYTF. V usage is TRBV11-2 and J usage is TRBJ1-2; 7 nucleotides agree with TRBD1. Trimming at V came to 5 bases and at J to 0 bases, leaving 6 bases not matched to a gene. This CDR3 is 15 amino acids long. Germline V gives CDR1 SGHAT, CDR2 FQNNGV.

The chain recombines TRBV14 with TRBJ2-3, with TRBD2 as a possible D gene (7 bases). The V end lost 0 bases, the J end lost 5 bases, and 15 bases lay between the germline ends. This CDR3 is built from 16 residues. Germline V gives CDR1 SGHDN, CDR2 FVKESK. The CDR3 sequence is CASSQDSGGPQDTQYF. In DNA form, the CDR3 reads TGTGCCAGCAGCCAAGATTCCGGGGGGCCACAAGATACGCAGTATTTT.

This chain uses TRBV5-4 with TRBJ2-3; D is perhaps TRBD2 (5 bases). The V and J ends lost 0 bases and 7 bases respectively, with 15 bases between them. The CDR3 extends over 15 amino acids. Germline V gene lookup returns CDR1 SGHNT and CDR2 YYREEE (reference sequence). CDR3 coding DNA: TGTGCCAGCAGCTTGGATGGGAGCGATTCGAATACGCAGTATTTT. Residues: CASSLDGSDSNTQYF.

The CDR3 loop is CASSLTGVAGGPDTQYF. DNA of the CDR3: TGTGCCAGTAGTCTTACGGGGGTAGCGGGAGGGCCTGATACGCAGTATTTT. This chain connects TRBV19 to TRBJ2-3; 11 nucleotides align to TRBD2. Germline V gene sequence: CDR1 LNHDA, CDR2 SQIVND (reference sequence). CDR3 length: 17 amino acids. V was clipped by 5 bases and J by 6 bases; unmatched bases: 13.

The chain joins TRBV27 to TRBJ1-4; the match to TRBD1 covers 8 bases. J gave up 8 bases and V 8 bases, and 19 bases lay outside the gene matches. Per germline, CDR1 MNHEY and CDR2 SMNVEV (reference sequence). The CDR3 spans 17 residues. The CDR3 loop is CASSYSGTGAMGEKLFF. The CDR3 DNA reads TGTGCCAGCTCCTACTCCGGGACAGGCGCGATGGGGGAAAAACTGTTTTTT.

CDR3 DNA: TGTGCCAGCAGTGAGCCGGGACAGGGTTTCACTGTGGCTTTCTTT. Protein: CASSEPGQGFTVAFF. The chain joins TRBV2 to TRBJ1-1; 9 bases align to TRBD1. J was trimmed by 11 bases and V by 3 bases; bases with no gene match: 13. There are 15 residues in the CDR3. Germline CDR1 SNHLY, CDR2 FYNNEI.

The sample holds a few counts of this clone. The J gene is TRBJ1-4, the V gene TRBV15, with D unclear. Per germline, CDR1 LNHNV and CDR2 YYDKDF (reference sequence). V lost 0 bases to trimming and J lost 8 bases, with 13 bases between them. The CDR3 consists of 15 residues. CDR3 region: CATSREASGREKLFF. For the CDR3, the DNA is TGTGCCACCAGCAGAGAGGCGAGCGGACGGGAAAAACTGTTTTTT.

The chain uses TRBV14 and TRBJ2-1; D perhaps matches TRBD1 (5 bases). The CDR3 loop spans 15 amino acids. V gave up 0 bases and J gave up 7 bases, with 13 bases separating them. In germline, CDR1 is SGHDN, CDR2 FVKESK. As DNA, the CDR3 is TGTGCCAGCAGCCAAGATGGGGCAGGGATGAATGAGCAGTTCTTC. Translation: CASSQDGAGMNEQFF.